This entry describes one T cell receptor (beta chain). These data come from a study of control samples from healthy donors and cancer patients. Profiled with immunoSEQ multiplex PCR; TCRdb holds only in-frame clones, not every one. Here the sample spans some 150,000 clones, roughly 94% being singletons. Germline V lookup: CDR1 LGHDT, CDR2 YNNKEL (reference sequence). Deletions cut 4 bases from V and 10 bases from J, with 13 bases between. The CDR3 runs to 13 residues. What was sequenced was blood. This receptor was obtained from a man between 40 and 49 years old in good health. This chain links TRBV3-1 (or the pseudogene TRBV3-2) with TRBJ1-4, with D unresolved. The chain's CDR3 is CASSPRGTRKLFF. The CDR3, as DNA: TGTGCCAGCAGCCCCCGAGGTACGCGAAAACTGTTTTTT.